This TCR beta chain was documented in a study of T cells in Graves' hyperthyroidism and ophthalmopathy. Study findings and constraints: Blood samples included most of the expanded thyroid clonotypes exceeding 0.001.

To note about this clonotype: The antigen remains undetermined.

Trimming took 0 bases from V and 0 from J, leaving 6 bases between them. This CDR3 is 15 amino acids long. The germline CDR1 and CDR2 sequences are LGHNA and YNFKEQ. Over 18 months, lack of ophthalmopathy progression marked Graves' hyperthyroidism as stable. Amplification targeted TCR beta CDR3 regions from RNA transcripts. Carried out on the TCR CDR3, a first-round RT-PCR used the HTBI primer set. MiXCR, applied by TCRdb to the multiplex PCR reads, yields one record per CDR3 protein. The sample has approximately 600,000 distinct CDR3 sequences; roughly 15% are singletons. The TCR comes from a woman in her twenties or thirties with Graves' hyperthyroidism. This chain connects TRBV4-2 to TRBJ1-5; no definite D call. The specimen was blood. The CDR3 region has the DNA TGTGCCAGCAGCCAAGACCAAGTTAGCAATCAGCCCCAGCATTTT. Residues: CASSQDQVSNQPQHF.